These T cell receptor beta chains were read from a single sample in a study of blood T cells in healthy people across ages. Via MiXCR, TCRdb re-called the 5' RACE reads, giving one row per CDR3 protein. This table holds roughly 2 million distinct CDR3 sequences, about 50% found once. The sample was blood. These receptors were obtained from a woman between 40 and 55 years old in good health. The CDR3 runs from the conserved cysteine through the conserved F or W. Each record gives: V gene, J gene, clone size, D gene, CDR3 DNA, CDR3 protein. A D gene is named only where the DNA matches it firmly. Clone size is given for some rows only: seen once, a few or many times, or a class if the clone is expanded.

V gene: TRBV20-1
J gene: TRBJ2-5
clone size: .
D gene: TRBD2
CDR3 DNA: TGCAGTGCTAGCTGGCGGGGGACCCAAGAGACCCAGTACTTC
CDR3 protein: CSASWRGTQETQYF

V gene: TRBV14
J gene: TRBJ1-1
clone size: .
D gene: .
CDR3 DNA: TGTGCCAGCAGCCTAGGACCGGACACTGAAGCTTTCTTT
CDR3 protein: CASSLGPDTEAFF

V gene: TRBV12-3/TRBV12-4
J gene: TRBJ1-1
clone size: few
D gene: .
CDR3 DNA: TGTGCCAGCAGTTTACATGGCTTAGGTCCTGAAGCTTTCTTT
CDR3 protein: CASSLHGLGPEAFF

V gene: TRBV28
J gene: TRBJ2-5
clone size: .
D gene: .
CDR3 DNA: TGTGCCAGCAGTACCCCCCGCGGACAAGAGACCCAGTACTTC
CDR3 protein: CASSTPRGQETQYF

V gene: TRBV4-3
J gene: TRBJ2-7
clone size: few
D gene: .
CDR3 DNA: TGCGCCAGCAGCCAAGATACGGGGAAAGGGCTAGGCGAGCAGTACTTC
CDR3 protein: CASSQDTGKGLGEQYF

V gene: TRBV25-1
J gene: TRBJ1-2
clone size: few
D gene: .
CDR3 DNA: TGTGCCAGCAGTATAGGGGGGGGTGCCTACACCTTC
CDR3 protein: CASSIGGGAYTF

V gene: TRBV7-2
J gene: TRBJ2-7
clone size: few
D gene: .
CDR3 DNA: TGTGCCAGCAGCCCTGGGACGTACTCCTACGAGCAGTACTTC
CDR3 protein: CASSPGTYSYEQYF

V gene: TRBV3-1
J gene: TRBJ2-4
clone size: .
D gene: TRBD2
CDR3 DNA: TGTGCCAGCGGGAATAGCGGGGGGGCCGCCAAAAACATTCAGTACTTC
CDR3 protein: CASGNSGGAAKNIQYF

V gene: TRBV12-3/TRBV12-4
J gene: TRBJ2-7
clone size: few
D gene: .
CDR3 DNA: TGTGCCAGCAGCCGCCGCGGGACACCCGGGCAGTACTTC
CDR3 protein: CASSRRGTPGQYF

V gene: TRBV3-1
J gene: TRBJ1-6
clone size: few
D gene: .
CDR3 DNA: TGTGCCAGCAGCCATGTGTCCAGGGGAACACCCCTCCACTTT
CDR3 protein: CASSHVSRGTPLHF

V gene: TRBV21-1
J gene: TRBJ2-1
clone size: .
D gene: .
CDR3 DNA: TGTGCCAGCAGCAAAGCGAGACTAGCTGAAAATGAGCAGTTCTTC
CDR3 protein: CASSKARLAENEQFF

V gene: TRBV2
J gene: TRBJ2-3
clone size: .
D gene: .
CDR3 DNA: TGTGCCAGCATCACGGCAGTAAGCACCACAGATACGCAGTATTTT
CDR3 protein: CASITAVSTTDTQYF

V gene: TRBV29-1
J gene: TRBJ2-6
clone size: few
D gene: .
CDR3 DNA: TGCAGCGTCCGAACAGCCTCTGGGGCCAACGTCCTGACTTTC
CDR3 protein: CSVRTASGANVLTF

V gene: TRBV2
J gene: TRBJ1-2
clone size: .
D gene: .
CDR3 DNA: TGTGCCAGCAGTGTCGGCGACTACACCTTC
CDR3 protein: CASSVGDYTF

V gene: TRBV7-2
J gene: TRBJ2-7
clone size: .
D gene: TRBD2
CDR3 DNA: TGTGCCAGCAGCTTAGGGGTGGCTAGCGGGGCCTACGAGCAGTACTTC
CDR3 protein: CASSLGVASGAYEQYF

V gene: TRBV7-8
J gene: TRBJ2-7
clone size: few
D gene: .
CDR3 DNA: TGTGCCAGCAGCTTTCCGGGACAAAAGACCTACGAGCAGTACTTC
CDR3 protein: CASSFPGQKTYEQYF

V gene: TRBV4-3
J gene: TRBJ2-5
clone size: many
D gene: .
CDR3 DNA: TGCGCCAGCAGCCAAGAACCGGAAGAGACCCAGTACTTC
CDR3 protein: CASSQEPEETQYF

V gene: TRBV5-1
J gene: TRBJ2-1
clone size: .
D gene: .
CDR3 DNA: TGCGCCAGCAGCGAGACAGGGATAGCGGACAATGAGCAGTTCTTC
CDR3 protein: CASSETGIADNEQFF

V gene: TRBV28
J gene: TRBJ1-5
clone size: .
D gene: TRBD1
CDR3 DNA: TGTGCCAGCAGTTCCACTCAGGGGGGACAGTTGAATCCCCAGCATTTT
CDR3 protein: CASSSTQGGQLNPQHF

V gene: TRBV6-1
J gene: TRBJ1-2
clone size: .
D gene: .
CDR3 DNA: TGTGCCACCCGACAAGGCCCTAACTATGGCTACACCTTC
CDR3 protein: CATRQGPNYGYTF

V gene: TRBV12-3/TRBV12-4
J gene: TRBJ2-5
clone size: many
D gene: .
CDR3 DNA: TGTGCCAGCAGTTCAAACCAAGAGACCCAGTACTTC
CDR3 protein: CASSSNQETQYF

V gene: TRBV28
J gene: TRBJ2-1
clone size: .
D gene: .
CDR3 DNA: TGTGCCAGCAGCCCTTGGGCTGCAGCCTACAATGAGCAGTTCTTC
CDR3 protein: CASSPWAAAYNEQFF

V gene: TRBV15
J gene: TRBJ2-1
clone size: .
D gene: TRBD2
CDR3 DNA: TGTGCCACCAGCAGAGACGCGGGGGGATCCTACAATGAGCAGTTCTTC
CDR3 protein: CATSRDAGGSYNEQFF

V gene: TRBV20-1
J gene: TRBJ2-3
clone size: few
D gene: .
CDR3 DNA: TGCAGTGCAGGGGAGGCGGTGACAGATACGCAGTATTTT
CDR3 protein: CSAGEAVTDTQYF

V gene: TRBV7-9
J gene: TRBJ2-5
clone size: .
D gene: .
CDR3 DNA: TGTGCCAGCAGCTTAGGTGGACAGAGGCCGGAGACCCAGTACTTC
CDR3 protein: CASSLGGQRPETQYF